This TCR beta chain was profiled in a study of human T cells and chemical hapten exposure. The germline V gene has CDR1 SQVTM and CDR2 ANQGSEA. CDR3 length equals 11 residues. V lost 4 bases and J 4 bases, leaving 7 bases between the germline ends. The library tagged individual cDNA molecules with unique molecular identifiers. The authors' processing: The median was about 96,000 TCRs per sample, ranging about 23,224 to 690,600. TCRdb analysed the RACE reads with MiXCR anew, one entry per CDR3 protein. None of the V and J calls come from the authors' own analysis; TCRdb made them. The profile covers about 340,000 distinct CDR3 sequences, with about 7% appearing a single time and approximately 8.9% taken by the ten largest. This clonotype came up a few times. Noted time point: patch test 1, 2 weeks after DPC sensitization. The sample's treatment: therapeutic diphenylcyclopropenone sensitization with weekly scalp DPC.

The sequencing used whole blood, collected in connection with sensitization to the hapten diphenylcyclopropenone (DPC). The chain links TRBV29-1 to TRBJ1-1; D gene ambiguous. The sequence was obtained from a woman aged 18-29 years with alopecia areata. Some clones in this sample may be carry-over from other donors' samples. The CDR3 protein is CSVAHSTEAFF. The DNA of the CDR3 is TGCAGCGTTGCGCATAGCACTGAAGCTTTCTTT.